This is a list of T cell receptor beta chains from one sample in a study of blood T cell repertoires in COVID-19. Sequencing was performed with immunoSEQ multiplex PCR; in TCRdb, only in-frame clones are kept and a portion is missing. Of about 220,000 clones in the sample, around 81% were seen once. Specimen: peripheral blood. The receptors shown here come from a human donor in a cohort sampled during active COVID-19. The CDR3 runs from the conserved cysteine through the conserved F or W. A D gene is named only where the DNA matches it firmly. Rows may omit the clone size; those that give it use once, few, many or a size class.

>.|TRBD2|TRBV13|TRBJ2-7
TGTGCCAGCAGCTCAACCTGGCGACTAGCGGGAACCAACGAGCAGTACTTC
CASSSTWRLAGTNEQYF
>.|.|TRBV19|TRBJ1-2
TGTGCCAGTAGCCCGACAGCCTCTAACTATGGCTACACCTTC
CASSPTASNYGYTF
>.|TRBD1|TRBV6-1|TRBJ2-5
TGTGCCAGCAGTGAGTCCGACAGGGCAAGTACCCAGTACTTC
CASSESDRASTQYF
>.|TRBD1|TRBV27|TRBJ2-7
TGTGCCAGCACCGATAGGGGGCGGTACAGGGCCTACGAGCAGTACTTC
CASTDRGRYRAYEQYF
>.|.|TRBV11-2|TRBJ2-7
TGTGCCAGCAGCCCCGGGACTGGCGGGGAGCAGTACTTC
CASSPGTGGEQYF
>.|.|TRBV30|TRBJ1-5
TGTGCCTGGAGTCTCCCGGCCGGGTCAGCCCAGCATTTT
CAWSLPAGSAQHF
>.|.|TRBV2|TRBJ2-5
TGTGCCAGCAGTGAAGGACAGTTCCAAGAGACCCAGTACTTC
CASSEGQFQETQYF
>.|TRBD2|TRBV15|TRBJ2-1
TGTGCCACCAGCAGAGATACTAGCGGGTTAAATGAGCAGTTCTTC
CATSRDTSGLNEQFF
>.|.|TRBV5-1|TRBJ2-7
TGCGCCAGCAGTACAGGGCGGAGCGAGCAGTACTTC
CASSTGRSEQYF
>few|.|TRBV6-5|TRBJ2-7
TGTGCCAGCAGTTACGTTAGCGGCACCTACGAGCAGTACTTC
CASSYVSGTYEQYF
>few|.|TRBV11-2|TRBJ1-1
TGTGCCAGCAGCTTGGAAAGGAGCTCTGAAGCTTTCTTT
CASSLERSSEAFF
>.|TRBD1|TRBV6-1|TRBJ1-1
TGTGCCAGCAGTGAAACAGGGGGTGAAGCTTTCTTT
CASSETGGEAFF
>.|.|TRBV9|TRBJ2-3
TGTGCCAGCGGGAGGGGGGTTAGCACAGATACGCAGTATTTT
CASGRGVSTDTQYF
>.|TRBD1|TRBV13|TRBJ1-4
TGTGCCAGCAGCAGACGCTCGACAGGGAATGAAAAACTGTTTTTT
CASSRRSTGNEKLFF
>.|TRBD1|TRBV29-1|TRBJ2-7
TGCAGCGTACTTGGGACAGACGAGCAGTACTTC
CSVLGTDEQYF
>.|.|TRBV30|TRBJ1-4
TGTGCCTGGAGTGTGAAAGGGAGTGAAAAACTGTTTTTT
CAWSVKGSEKLFF
>.|.|TRBV9|TRBJ2-6
TGTGCCAGCAGCGAGAACAGGAGGGGATCCTCTGGGGCCAACGTCCTGACTTTC
CASSENRRGSSGANVLTF